This TCR beta chain was sequenced for a study of shared clonotypes between healthy human individuals. V was trimmed by 0 bases and J by 5 bases, leaving 5 bases between them. In germline, CDR1 is SGHRS, CDR2 YFSETQ. The CDR3 contains 12 residues. This clone was seen just once. The same CDR3 can be traced to other DNA sequences in this sample. Assay used: immunoSEQ multiplex PCR; TCRdb lists only in-frame clones, some missing. The sample consists of some 500,000 clones, roughly 85% of them appearing once. This chain uses TRBV5-1 with TRBJ2-5; no firm D call. The source material was PBMCs. The TCR comes from a middle-aged woman in good health. Some clones in this sample may be carry-over from other donors' samples. CDR3 coding DNA: TGCGCCAGCAGCTTGGCCAAGGAGACCCAGTACTTC. Residues: CASSLAKETQYF.